Described below is a single T cell receptor (beta chain) sequence and its context. Its antigen specificity is not known. Base qualities are not recorded, but no much larger clone differs from it by a single base. The data were taken from a study of PD-1 blockade in classical Hodgkin lymphoma (TCRdb year 2020). At the level of the whole study: The study used TCR beta sequencing and CyTOF to define a peripheral blood immune signature of response to PD-1 blockade in classical Hodgkin lymphoma. What the study reported, not specific to this receptor: Baseline TCR diversity was reported to be lower in newly diagnosed patients than in healthy donors and to be lower still in relapsed/refractory patients. The study was restricted to a single clinical trial cohort, and the causes of repertoire differences, possibly disease activity or prior therapy, were left undefined.

In light of the paper, this sample's time point label describes: newly diagnosed, previously untreated cHL patient sample. As a comparison group for the relapsed/refractory trial patients, PBMCs were sequenced from patients with newly diagnosed, previously untreated classical Hodgkin lymphoma. Peripheral blood was collected in 8 mL Vacutainer Cell Preparation Tubes, from which PBMCs were isolated by centrifugation and then cryopreserved. The germline V end is reduced by 4 bases and the J end by 4 bases; junction bases left unmatched: 5. The CDR3 spans 14 residues, from the cysteine through the phenylalanine. The read is trimmed to its CDR3 DNA, 42 bases read in frame from base 1. CDR1 and CDR2 are drawn from the germline V gene (reference sequence): SGHNT, YYREEE. Genomic DNA was extracted with the Qiagen DNeasy kit from unsorted PBMCs and from negatively selected CD4+ and CD8+ fractions. TCR beta CDR3 regions were subjected to amplification by immunoSEQ multiplex PCR with primers that anneal to V and J segments. A synthetic immune receptor repertoire was used to minimize amplification bias, and any remaining bias was removed computationally after sequencing. On the authors' methods: Custom Python scripts were used to quantify repertoire diversity as the Shannon entropy index. Unsorted, CD4+ and CD8+ repertoires were analyzed separately, except in combined analyses where CD4+ and CD8+ sequences were merged in silico. The table was pulled from immuneACCESS by TCRdb, which kept in-frame rearrangements only. Such tables lose some clones; where checked, under half of the loss comes from unresolved V genes, and the rest has no known cause. V, J and clone size reflect that table, while D and trimming were determined from the DNA. In this sample the table shows approximately 15,000 clones, roughly 90% of which occur a single time. The top ten clones comprise less than 4% of the sample.

The sequenced sample was peripheral blood mononuclear cells (PBMCs). This receptor chain uses TRBV5-4 and TRBJ2-4, with 7 junctional bases fitting TRBD2. This clonotype originated in a human donor with classical Hodgkin lymphoma. The CDR3 reads as follows: CASSQGLEKNIQYF. The sequenced DNA: TGTGCCAGCAGCCAAGGACTAGAAAAAAACATTCAGTACTTC.